This T cell receptor beta chain was profiled in a study of response to subunit inactivated influenza vaccine. A single record per CDR3 protein comes from TCRdb applying MiXCR to the RT-PCR reads. In the table there are about 570,000 distinct CDR3 sequences, approximately 11% of which are singletons. This clonotype showed up many times. These records were also assigned to another study, of T cells expressing NK-cell markers. From that report: 5'RACE template switching with UMIs generated TCR beta cDNA. Underlying the TCR beta repertoires were sorted CD3+CD56+NKG2C+, CD3+CD56+NKG2C- and CD3+CD56-NKG2C+ T cells.

The TCR originated in a man between 45 and 60 years old who received an inactivated influenza vaccine. Sequences were derived from PBMCs from blood, sampled on the day of vaccination.

This chain's CDR3 is CASSFRGYEQYF. DNA for the CDR3: TGTGCCAGCAGTTTTCGGGGCTACGAGCAGTACTTC. The chain employs TRBV12-3 or TRBV12-4 and TRBJ2-7, with D tentatively TRBD2 (5 bases). The V and J ends lost 3 bases and 3 bases respectively, with 6 bases between them. The CDR3 has 12 residues.